This T cell receptor (beta chain) was sequenced during a study of PD-1 blockade in mismatch repair-deficient tumors. Looked up from germline, CDR1 is LNHDA and CDR2 is SQIVND (reference sequence). The CDR3 consists of 14 residues. The V segment lost 3 bases and the J segment 4 bases; nucleotides outside the gene matches: 5. The time point denotes: approximately eleven-day in vitro stimulation with candidate neoantigen peptide 7. The repertoire was sequenced with immunoSEQ multiplex PCR; TCRdb's copy has only in-frame clones and lacks some. The repertoire has under 9,500 clones, over 80% of them found once; the top ten carry about an eighth. Concerning this clone itself: Its target is not known.

The receptor was isolated from an adult with mismatch repair-deficient cancer. The starting material was cells cultured in vitro, obtained from a patient treated with pembrolizumab. V gene TRBV19 combines with J gene TRBJ2-7; 8 positions match TRBD2. The CDR3 sequence: CASSIDLAGYEQYF. Here the CDR3 DNA reads TGTGCCAGTAGTATCGATCTAGCGGGTTACGAGCAGTACTTC.